This is a list of T cell receptor beta chains from one sample in a study of blood T cells in healthy people across ages. TCRdb re-called the 5' RACE reads with MiXCR, one entry per CDR3 protein. This table holds about 580,000 distinct CDR3 sequences, 45% to 55% found once. The sample taken for sequencing was blood. The origin of the receptors is a man older than 75 in good health. Both conserved end residues are part of each CDR3. The D gene is left open where the match is weak. The size entry is marked missing in some rows and otherwise reads once, few, many or a size class.

v_gene: TRBV20-1; j_gene: TRBJ2-3; d_gene: -; abundance: few; CDR3nt: TGCAGTGCTAGTCCCCTAAAACGGACAGATACGCAGTATTTT; CDR3aa: CSASPLKRTDTQYF
v_gene: TRBV20-1; j_gene: TRBJ2-7; d_gene: TRBD2; abundance: -; CDR3nt: TGCAGTGCCACACTAGCGGGCTACCAATACGAGCAGTACTTC; CDR3aa: CSATLAGYQYEQYF
v_gene: TRBV20-1; j_gene: TRBJ2-7; d_gene: -; abundance: many; CDR3nt: TGCAGTGCAAAACCGGGCCAGGGGGGATTCTACGAGCAGTACTTC; CDR3aa: CSAKPGQGGFYEQYF
v_gene: TRBV5-1; j_gene: TRBJ2-3; d_gene: -; abundance: -; CDR3nt: TGCGCCAGCAGCTTGGTCGAGAGGAGCACAGATACGCAGTATTTT; CDR3aa: CASSLVERSTDTQYF
v_gene: TRBV7-2; j_gene: TRBJ1-2; d_gene: -; abundance: -; CDR3nt: TGTGCCAGCAGCTTAGTCCCCAGGGTTGGTGGCTACACCTTC; CDR3aa: CASSLVPRVGGYTF
v_gene: TRBV5-1; j_gene: TRBJ2-5; d_gene: TRBD1; abundance: -; CDR3nt: TGCGCCAGCAGCTTGGGACAGGGGACTTGGGAGACCCAGTACTTC; CDR3aa: CASSLGQGTWETQYF
v_gene: TRBV12-3/TRBV12-4; j_gene: TRBJ1-6; d_gene: -; abundance: -; CDR3nt: TGTGCCAGCAGTTCGGGCTCACCCCTCCACTTT; CDR3aa: CASSSGSPLHF
v_gene: TRBV7-2; j_gene: TRBJ2-5; d_gene: TRBD1; abundance: few; CDR3nt: TGTGCCAGCAGCTTAGGGCTGGGACAGCAAGAGACCCAGTACTTC; CDR3aa: CASSLGLGQQETQYF
v_gene: TRBV21-1; j_gene: TRBJ2-1; d_gene: -; abundance: -; CDR3nt: TGTGCCAGCAGCGAAAAGGGCTCTGCGGGAGGGCCAGTGGTTAATGAGCAGTTCTTC; CDR3aa: CASSEKGSAGGPVVNEQFF
v_gene: TRBV20-1; j_gene: TRBJ2-5; d_gene: TRBD1; abundance: -; CDR3nt: TGCAGTGCCAAAGGGACAGGGTTTGAGACCCAGTACTTC; CDR3aa: CSAKGTGFETQYF
v_gene: TRBV11-1; j_gene: TRBJ2-3; d_gene: -; abundance: -; CDR3nt: TGTGCCGGCAGGGGAGTTGGCGATACGCAGTATTTT; CDR3aa: CAGRGVGDTQYF
v_gene: TRBV7-2; j_gene: TRBJ2-4; d_gene: -; abundance: -; CDR3nt: TGTGCCAGCAGCTTAGGGCTGGGCTCGTTCACCAAAAACATTCAGTACTTC; CDR3aa: CASSLGLGSFTKNIQYF
v_gene: TRBV29-1; j_gene: TRBJ2-3; d_gene: -; abundance: -; CDR3nt: TGCAGCGTCCCGACGGACTATTACACAGATACGCAGTATTTT; CDR3aa: CSVPTDYYTDTQYF
v_gene: TRBV9; j_gene: TRBJ2-5; d_gene: -; abundance: few; CDR3nt: TGTGCCAGCAGCGTACAGGGAGAAGAGACCCAGTACTTC; CDR3aa: CASSVQGEETQYF
v_gene: TRBV7-9; j_gene: TRBJ2-1; d_gene: -; abundance: many; CDR3nt: TGTGCCAGCAGCCCCCCCGGGGGTTCCTACAATGAGCAGTTCTTC; CDR3aa: CASSPPGGSYNEQFF
v_gene: TRBV6-2/TRBV6-3; j_gene: TRBJ2-7; d_gene: -; abundance: -; CDR3nt: TGTGCCAGCAGTGCAGAACGATACGAGCAGTACTTC; CDR3aa: CASSAERYEQYF
v_gene: TRBV6-2/TRBV6-3; j_gene: TRBJ2-7; d_gene: -; abundance: few; CDR3nt: TGTGCCAGCTCTAAACCGGACGGCTCCTACGAGCAGTACTTC; CDR3aa: CASSKPDGSYEQYF
v_gene: TRBV7-2; j_gene: TRBJ1-2; d_gene: -; abundance: -; CDR3nt: TGTGTCAGCAATCAGATATATGGCTACACCTTC; CDR3aa: CVSNQIYGYTF
v_gene: TRBV15; j_gene: TRBJ1-4; d_gene: TRBD1; abundance: few; CDR3nt: TGTGCCACCAGCAGAGAACGGGACAGGGGTTACGAAAAACTGTTTTTT; CDR3aa: CATSRERDRGYEKLFF
v_gene: TRBV5-1; j_gene: TRBJ2-3; d_gene: -; abundance: -; CDR3nt: TGCGCCAGCAGCTCCGAGCGGGCCACAGATACGCAGTATTTT; CDR3aa: CASSSERATDTQYF
v_gene: TRBV6-1; j_gene: TRBJ1-2; d_gene: -; abundance: -; CDR3nt: TGTGCCAGCAGCTCTCTGGGAGGGGGGCGCGGCTACACCTTC; CDR3aa: CASSSLGGGRGYTF
v_gene: TRBV5-1; j_gene: TRBJ2-7; d_gene: TRBD1; abundance: -; CDR3nt: TGCGCCAGCAGCTTGTCGACAGGGAACTACGAGCAGTACTTC; CDR3aa: CASSLSTGNYEQYF
v_gene: TRBV2; j_gene: TRBJ1-2; d_gene: -; abundance: many; CDR3nt: TGTGCCAGCAGCGATACAGAAACCTATGGCTACACCTTC; CDR3aa: CASSDTETYGYTF
v_gene: TRBV7-9; j_gene: TRBJ2-6; d_gene: TRBD1; abundance: -; CDR3nt: TGTGCCAGCAGCTTAGGAGTGGTACAGGGGACCAGGCTGGGGGCCAACGTCCTGACTTTC; CDR3aa: CASSLGVVQGTRLGANVLTF
v_gene: TRBV20-1; j_gene: TRBJ1-5; d_gene: TRBD1; abundance: few; CDR3nt: TGCAGTGCTAGAGCCCACAGGGGGAATCAGCCCCAGCATTTT; CDR3aa: CSARAHRGNQPQHF
v_gene: TRBV6-6; j_gene: TRBJ2-7; d_gene: TRBD2; abundance: many; CDR3nt: TGTGCCAGCACTCCCGAGCGGGGGTCCTACGAGCAGTACTTC; CDR3aa: CASTPERGSYEQYF
v_gene: TRBV4-3; j_gene: TRBJ2-7; d_gene: -; abundance: -; CDR3nt: TGCGCCAGCAGCCAAGATTCCGGCGAGCAGTACTTC; CDR3aa: CASSQDSGEQYF
v_gene: TRBV29-1; j_gene: TRBJ1-5; d_gene: TRBD1; abundance: few; CDR3nt: TGCAGCGTTGGGGACCGGGACAGATCAAAGCCCCAGCATTTT; CDR3aa: CSVGDRDRSKPQHF
v_gene: TRBV25-1; j_gene: TRBJ2-3; d_gene: -; abundance: many; CDR3nt: TGTGCCAGCAGCGATACACTCGCAGATACGCAGTATTTT; CDR3aa: CASSDTLADTQYF
v_gene: TRBV11-2; j_gene: TRBJ2-7; d_gene: -; abundance: -; CDR3nt: TGTGCCAGCAGCCTTAACCTTCAATCCTACGAGCAGTACTTC; CDR3aa: CASSLNLQSYEQYF
v_gene: TRBV29-1; j_gene: TRBJ2-1; d_gene: -; abundance: few; CDR3nt: TGCAGCACCGGAGGTTTCAATGAGCAGTTCTTC; CDR3aa: CSTGGFNEQFF
v_gene: TRBV7-2; j_gene: TRBJ2-3; d_gene: -; abundance: few; CDR3nt: TGTGCCAGCAGCCGGATCGGCACAGATACGCAGTATTTT; CDR3aa: CASSRIGTDTQYF
v_gene: TRBV7-9; j_gene: TRBJ2-1; d_gene: -; abundance: -; CDR3nt: TGTGCCAGCAGCTTAGTCAGGGATGACAATGAGCAGTTCTTC; CDR3aa: CASSLVRDDNEQFF
v_gene: TRBV29-1; j_gene: TRBJ2-7; d_gene: TRBD2; abundance: few; CDR3nt: TGCAGCGCTAAGCAGGGGACTAGCGGTATTTACGAGCAGTACTTC; CDR3aa: CSAKQGTSGIYEQYF
v_gene: TRBV12-3/TRBV12-4; j_gene: TRBJ2-4; d_gene: -; abundance: many; CDR3nt: TGTGCCAGCAGTTTAATGAACGCAGGGATGAACATTCAGTACTTC; CDR3aa: CASSLMNAGMNIQYF
v_gene: TRBV6-6; j_gene: TRBJ2-3; d_gene: -; abundance: many; CDR3nt: TGTGCCAGCAGTTACGGCGGGCCCCTCGGGGATACGCAGTATTTT; CDR3aa: CASSYGGPLGDTQYF
v_gene: TRBV29-1; j_gene: TRBJ2-5; d_gene: TRBD1; abundance: few; CDR3nt: TGCAGCGCTATACAGGGGGCGGGAGAGACCCAGTACTTC; CDR3aa: CSAIQGAGETQYF
v_gene: TRBV20-1; j_gene: TRBJ2-1; d_gene: -; abundance: -; CDR3nt: TGCAGTGCCCGAAAGTCCGGACGTCCCTACAATGAGCAGTTCTTC; CDR3aa: CSARKSGRPYNEQFF
v_gene: TRBV7-2; j_gene: TRBJ2-1; d_gene: -; abundance: few; CDR3nt: TGTGCCAGCAGCTCGAGAGGGGCCTCATATTACAATGAGCAGTTCTTC; CDR3aa: CASSSRGASYYNEQFF
v_gene: TRBV7-2; j_gene: TRBJ2-1; d_gene: -; abundance: -; CDR3nt: TGTGCCAGCAGCTCCCCCCCGGACCACACTGAGCAGTTCTTC; CDR3aa: CASSSPPDHTEQFF
v_gene: TRBV10-3; j_gene: TRBJ1-2; d_gene: TRBD1; abundance: few; CDR3nt: TGTGCCATCAGTGACCGGGACAGGGAAGACTATGGCTACACCTTC; CDR3aa: CAISDRDREDYGYTF
v_gene: TRBV7-3; j_gene: TRBJ2-7; d_gene: TRBD2; abundance: -; CDR3nt: TGTGCCAGCAGCATCGGACTAGTCCACTACAATGAGCAGTACTTC; CDR3aa: CASSIGLVHYNEQYF
v_gene: TRBV25-1; j_gene: TRBJ2-5; d_gene: -; abundance: few; CDR3nt: TGTGCCAGCTCTTGGACAGGGAGGGGAGAGACCCAGTACTTC; CDR3aa: CASSWTGRGETQYF
v_gene: TRBV5-1; j_gene: TRBJ2-7; d_gene: TRBD2; abundance: -; CDR3nt: TGCGCCAGCAGCTTGCGGGACTACAACTACGAGCAGTACTTC; CDR3aa: CASSLRDYNYEQYF
v_gene: TRBV14; j_gene: TRBJ2-5; d_gene: TRBD1; abundance: -; CDR3nt: TGTGCCAGCAGCTTATTCCGGGACAGAATTCAAGAGACCCAGTACTTC; CDR3aa: CASSLFRDRIQETQYF
v_gene: TRBV7-2; j_gene: TRBJ2-1; d_gene: -; abundance: -; CDR3nt: TGTGCCAGCAGCTTAGATGGACAGATATACAATGAGCAGTTCTTC; CDR3aa: CASSLDGQIYNEQFF
v_gene: TRBV10-3; j_gene: TRBJ2-7; d_gene: -; abundance: -; CDR3nt: TGTGTCATCAGTGAGTCTGTGACAAATTACGAGCAGTACTTC; CDR3aa: CVISESVTNYEQYF
v_gene: TRBV27; j_gene: TRBJ2-7; d_gene: TRBD2; abundance: few; CDR3nt: TGTGCCAGCAGTCCACATCTAACGGGGGGACTCGAGCAGTACTTC; CDR3aa: CASSPHLTGGLEQYF
v_gene: TRBV29-1; j_gene: TRBJ1-2; d_gene: -; abundance: -; CDR3nt: TGCAGCGTTGAAAGCCCCCGGGGCGGCTATGGCTACACCTTC; CDR3aa: CSVESPRGGYGYTF
v_gene: TRBV5-1; j_gene: TRBJ2-7; d_gene: -; abundance: -; CDR3nt: TGCGCCAGCAGCTGGGGGGACGGCCTATGGTACTTC; CDR3aa: CASSWGDGLWYF
v_gene: TRBV3-1; j_gene: TRBJ2-6; d_gene: -; abundance: few; CDR3nt: TGTGCCAGCAGCCAAGCCGGGTACTCTGGGGCCAACGTCCTGACTTTC; CDR3aa: CASSQAGYSGANVLTF